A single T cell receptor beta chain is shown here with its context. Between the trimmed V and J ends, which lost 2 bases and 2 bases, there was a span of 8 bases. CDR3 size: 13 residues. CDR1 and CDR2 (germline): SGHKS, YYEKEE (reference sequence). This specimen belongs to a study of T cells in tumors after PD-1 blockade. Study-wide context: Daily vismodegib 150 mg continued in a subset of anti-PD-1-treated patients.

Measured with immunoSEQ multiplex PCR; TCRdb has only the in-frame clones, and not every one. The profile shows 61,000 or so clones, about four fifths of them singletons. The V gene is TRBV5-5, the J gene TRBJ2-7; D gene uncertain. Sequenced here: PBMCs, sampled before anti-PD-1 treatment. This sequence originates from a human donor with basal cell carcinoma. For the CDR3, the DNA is TGTGCCAGCAGCTTCGGACGGACCTACGAGCAGTACTTC. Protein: CASSFGRTYEQYF.